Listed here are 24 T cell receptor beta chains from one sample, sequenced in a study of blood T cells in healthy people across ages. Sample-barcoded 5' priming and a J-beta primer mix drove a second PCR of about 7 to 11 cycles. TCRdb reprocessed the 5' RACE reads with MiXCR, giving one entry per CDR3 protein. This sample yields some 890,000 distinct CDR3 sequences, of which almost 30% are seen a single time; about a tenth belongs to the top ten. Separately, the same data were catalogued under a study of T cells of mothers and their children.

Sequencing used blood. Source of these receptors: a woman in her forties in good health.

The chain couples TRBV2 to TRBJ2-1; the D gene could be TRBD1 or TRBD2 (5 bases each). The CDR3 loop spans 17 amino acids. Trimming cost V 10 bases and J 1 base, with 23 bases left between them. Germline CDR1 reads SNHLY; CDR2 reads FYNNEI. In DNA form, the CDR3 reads TGTGCCAACCGGGCTGTTGGGGCGGGCCCTTCCTACAATGAGCAGTTCTTC. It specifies CANRAVGAGPSYNEQFF.

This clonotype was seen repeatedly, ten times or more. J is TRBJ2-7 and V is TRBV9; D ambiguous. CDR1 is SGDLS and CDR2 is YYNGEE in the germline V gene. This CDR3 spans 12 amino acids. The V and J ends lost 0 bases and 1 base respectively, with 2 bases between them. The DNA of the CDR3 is TGTGCCAGCAGCGTAGGGTCCTACGAGCAGTACTTC. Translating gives CASSVGSYEQYF. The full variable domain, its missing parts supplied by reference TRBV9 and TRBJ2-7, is DSGVTQTPKHLITATGQRVTLRCSPRSGDLSVYWYQQSLDQGLQFLIQYYNGEERAKGNILERFSAQQFPDLHSELNLSSLELGDSALYFCASSVGSYEQYFGPGTRLTVT.

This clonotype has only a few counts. CDR3 in amino acids: CASSYTGGPDSPLHF. CDR3 nucleotide sequence: TGTGCCAGCAGTTACACGGGGGGCCCGGATTCACCCCTCCACTTT. This rearrangement joins TRBV6-5 to TRBJ1-6, with TRBD1 as a possible D gene (6 bases). V was trimmed by 2 bases and J by 8 bases, leaving 13 bases between them. The CDR3 totals 15 residues. Germline CDR1 MNHEY, CDR2 SVGAGI.

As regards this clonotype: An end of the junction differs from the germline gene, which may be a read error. This chain's CDR3 is CASNLRGMNTGELFF. CDR3 DNA sequence: TGTGCCAGCAACTTACGGGGGATGAACACCGGGGAGCTGTTTTTT. V and J are TRBV7-2 and TRBJ2-2; tentative D call: TRBD2 (6 bases). Germline loops: CDR1 SGHTA, CDR2 FQGNSA. The CDR3 extends over 15 amino acids.

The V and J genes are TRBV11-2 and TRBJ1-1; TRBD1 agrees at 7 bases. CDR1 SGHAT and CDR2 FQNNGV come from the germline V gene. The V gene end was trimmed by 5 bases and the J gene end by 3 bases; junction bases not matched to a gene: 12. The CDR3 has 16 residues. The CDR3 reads CASSHHGTVYYTEAFF. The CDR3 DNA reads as TGTGCCAGCAGCCATCACGGGACAGTTTATTACACTGAAGCTTTCTTT.

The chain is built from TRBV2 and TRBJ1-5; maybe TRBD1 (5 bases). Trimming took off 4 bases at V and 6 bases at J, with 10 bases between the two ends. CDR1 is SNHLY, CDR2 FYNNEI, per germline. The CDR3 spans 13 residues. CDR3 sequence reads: CASSGREVQPQHF. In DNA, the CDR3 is TGTGCCAGCAGTGGCAGGGAAGTTCAGCCCCAGCATTTT.

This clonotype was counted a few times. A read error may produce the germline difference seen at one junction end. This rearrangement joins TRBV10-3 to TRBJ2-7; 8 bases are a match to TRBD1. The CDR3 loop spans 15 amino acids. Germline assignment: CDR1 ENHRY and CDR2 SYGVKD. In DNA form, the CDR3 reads TGTGCCATCAGCCCGGGGACAGGCGCCTCCTACGGGCAGTACTTC. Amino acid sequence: CAISPGTGASYGQYF.

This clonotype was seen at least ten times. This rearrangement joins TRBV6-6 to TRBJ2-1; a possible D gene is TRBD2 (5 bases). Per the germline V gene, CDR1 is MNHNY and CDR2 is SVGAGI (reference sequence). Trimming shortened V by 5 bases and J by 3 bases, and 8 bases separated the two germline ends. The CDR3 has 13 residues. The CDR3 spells CASSHDYYNEQFF. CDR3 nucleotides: TGTGCCAGCAGTCATGACTACTACAATGAGCAGTTCTTC.

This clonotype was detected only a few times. The CDR3 sequence: CASSYSAPEQYF. The CDR3 nucleotides are TGTGCCAGCAGTTACTCGGCACCTGAGCAGTACTTC. This chain links TRBV6-2 or TRBV6-3 with TRBJ2-7, with D unresolved. The V and J ends lost 0 bases and 7 bases respectively, with 7 bases between them. Germline V lookup: CDR1 MNHEY, CDR2 SVGEGT. The CDR3 loop spans 12 amino acids.

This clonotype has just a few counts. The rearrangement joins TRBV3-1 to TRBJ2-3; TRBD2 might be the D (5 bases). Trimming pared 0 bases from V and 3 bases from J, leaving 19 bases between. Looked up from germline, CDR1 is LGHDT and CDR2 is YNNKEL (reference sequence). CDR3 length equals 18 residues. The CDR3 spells CASSQDTARSGRTDTQYF. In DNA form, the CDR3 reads TGTGCCAGCAGCCAAGACACGGCTAGAAGCGGAAGAACAGATACGCAGTATTTT.

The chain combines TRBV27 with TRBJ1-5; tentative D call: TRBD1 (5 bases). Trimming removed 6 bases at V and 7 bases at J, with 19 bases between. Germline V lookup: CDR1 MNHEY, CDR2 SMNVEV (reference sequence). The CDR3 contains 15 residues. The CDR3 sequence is CASRREGTGRQPQHF. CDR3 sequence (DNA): TGTGCCAGCAGGCGGGAGGGGACGGGGCGGCAGCCCCAGCATTTT.

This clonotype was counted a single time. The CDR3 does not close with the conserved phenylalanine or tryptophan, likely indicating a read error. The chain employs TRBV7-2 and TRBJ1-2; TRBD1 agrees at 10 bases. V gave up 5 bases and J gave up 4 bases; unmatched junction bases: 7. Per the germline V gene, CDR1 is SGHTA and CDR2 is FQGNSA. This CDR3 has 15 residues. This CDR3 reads CASSPGQGGVYGYTV. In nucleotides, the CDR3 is TGTGCCAGCAGCCCCGGACAGGGGGGTGTCTATGGCTACACCGTC.

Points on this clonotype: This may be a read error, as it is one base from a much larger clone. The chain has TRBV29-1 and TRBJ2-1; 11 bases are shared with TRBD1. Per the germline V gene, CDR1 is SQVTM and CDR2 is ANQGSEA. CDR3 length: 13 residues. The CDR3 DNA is TGCGGCGTTGGACAGGGGGCGGGTAATGAGCAGTTCTTC. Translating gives CGVGQGAGNEQFF.

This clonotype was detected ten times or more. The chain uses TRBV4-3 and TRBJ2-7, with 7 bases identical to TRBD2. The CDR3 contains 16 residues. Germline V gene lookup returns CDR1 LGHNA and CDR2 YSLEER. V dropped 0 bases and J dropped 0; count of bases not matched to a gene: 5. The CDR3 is CASSQETGGSSYEQYF. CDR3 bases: TGCGCCAGCAGCCAAGAAACGGGCGGGAGCTCCTACGAGCAGTACTTC.

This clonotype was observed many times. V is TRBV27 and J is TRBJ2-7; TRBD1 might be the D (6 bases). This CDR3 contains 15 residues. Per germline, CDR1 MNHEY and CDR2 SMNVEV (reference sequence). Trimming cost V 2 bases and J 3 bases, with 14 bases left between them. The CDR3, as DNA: TGTGCCAGCAGTTTACGACAGGCTGATCTCTACGAGCAGTACTTC. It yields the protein CASSLRQADLYEQYF.

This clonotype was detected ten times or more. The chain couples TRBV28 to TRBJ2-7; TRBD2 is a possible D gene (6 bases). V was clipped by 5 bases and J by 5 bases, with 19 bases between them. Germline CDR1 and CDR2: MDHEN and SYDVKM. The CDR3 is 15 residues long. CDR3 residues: CASSPPGGKGHEQYF. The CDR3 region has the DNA TGTGCCAGCAGTCCCCCTGGCGGGAAAGGACACGAGCAGTACTTC.

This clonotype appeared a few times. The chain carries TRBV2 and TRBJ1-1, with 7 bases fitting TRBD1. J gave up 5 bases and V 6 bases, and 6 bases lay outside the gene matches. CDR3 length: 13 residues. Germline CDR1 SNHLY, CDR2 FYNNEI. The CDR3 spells CASREEDRTEAFF. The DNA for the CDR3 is TGTGCCAGCAGGGAGGAGGACAGGACTGAAGCTTTCTTT.

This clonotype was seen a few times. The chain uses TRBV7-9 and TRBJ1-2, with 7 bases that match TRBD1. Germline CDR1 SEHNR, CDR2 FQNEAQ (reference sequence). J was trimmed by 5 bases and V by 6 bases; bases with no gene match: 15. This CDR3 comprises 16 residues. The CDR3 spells CASRPGGSGDAYGYTF. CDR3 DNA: TGTGCCAGCAGGCCAGGGGGGAGCGGGGATGCATATGGCTACACCTTC.

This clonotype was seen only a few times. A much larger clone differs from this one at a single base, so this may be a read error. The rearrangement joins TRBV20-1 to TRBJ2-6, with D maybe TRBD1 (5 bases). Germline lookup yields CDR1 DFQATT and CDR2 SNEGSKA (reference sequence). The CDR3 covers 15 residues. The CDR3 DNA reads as TGCAGTGCTAGAGAAGGCAGCTCTGGGGCCAACGTCCGGACTTTC. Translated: CSAREGSSGANVRTF.

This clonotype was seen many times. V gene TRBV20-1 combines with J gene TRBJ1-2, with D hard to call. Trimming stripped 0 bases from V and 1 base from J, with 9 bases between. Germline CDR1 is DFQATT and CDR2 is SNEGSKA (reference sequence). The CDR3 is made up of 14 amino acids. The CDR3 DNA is TGCAGTGCTAGAGATGGCCGACTTAACTATGGCTACACCTTC. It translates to CSARDGRLNYGYTF.

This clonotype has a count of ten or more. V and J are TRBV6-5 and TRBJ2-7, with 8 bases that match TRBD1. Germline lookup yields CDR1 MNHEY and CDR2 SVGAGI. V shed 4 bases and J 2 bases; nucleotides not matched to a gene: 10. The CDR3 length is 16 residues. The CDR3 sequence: CASSLQQGQATYEQYF. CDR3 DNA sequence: TGTGCCAGCAGTTTACAACAGGGACAGGCTACCTACGAGCAGTACTTC.

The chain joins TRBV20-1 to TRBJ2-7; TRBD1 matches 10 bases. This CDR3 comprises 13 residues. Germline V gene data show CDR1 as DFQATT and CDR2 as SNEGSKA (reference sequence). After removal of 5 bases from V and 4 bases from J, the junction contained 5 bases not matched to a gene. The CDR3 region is CSARTGGRYEQYF. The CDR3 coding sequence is TGCAGTGCTCGGACAGGGGGGCGGTACGAGCAGTACTTC.

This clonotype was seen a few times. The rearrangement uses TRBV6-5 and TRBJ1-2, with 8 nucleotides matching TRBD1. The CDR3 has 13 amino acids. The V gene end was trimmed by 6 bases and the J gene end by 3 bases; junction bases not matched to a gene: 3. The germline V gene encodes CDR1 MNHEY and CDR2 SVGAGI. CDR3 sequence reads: CASRKTGDYGYTF. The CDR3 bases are TGTGCCAGCAGAAAGACAGGGGACTATGGCTACACCTTC.

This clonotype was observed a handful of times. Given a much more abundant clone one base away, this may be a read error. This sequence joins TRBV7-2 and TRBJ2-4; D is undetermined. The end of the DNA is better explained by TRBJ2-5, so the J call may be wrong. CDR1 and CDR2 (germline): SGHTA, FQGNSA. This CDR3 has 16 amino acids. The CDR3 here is CASSLGGPLTKETQYF. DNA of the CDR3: TGTGCCAGCAGCTTAGGGGGTCCCCTTACCAAAGAGACCCAGTACTTC.